The 6 T cell receptor beta chains below come from one sample, sequenced in a study of blood T cell repertoires in COVID-19. Profiling relied on immunoSEQ multiplex PCR, and the TCRdb table lists in-frame clones only, not all of them. This sample has some 200,000 clones, with roughly 90% found just once. Sequences were obtained from PBMCs or T cells enriched from blood (not recorded which). The receptors stem from a man aged 18-30 years with acute COVID-19.

This chain connects TRBV30 to TRBJ1-6; TRBD1 agrees at 8 bases. The V gene end was trimmed by 2 bases and the J gene end by 2 bases; junction bases not matched to a gene: 14. This CDR3 region has 19 residues. Germline V CDR1 and CDR2: GTSNPN, SVGIG (reference sequence). The CDR3 spells CAWSLKGIQGATYNSPLHF. DNA for the CDR3: TGTGCCTGGAGTCTGAAAGGCATTCAGGGGGCCACCTATAATTCACCCCTCCACTTT.

The chain has TRBV4-1 and TRBJ1-4; D uncertain. CDR3 length equals 15 residues. CDR1 is MGHRA, CDR2 YSYEKL, per germline. V dropped 4 bases and J dropped 1 base, with 10 bases sitting between them. CDR3 amino acids: CASSPGRGTNEKLFF. The CDR3 bases are TGCGCCAGCAGCCCCGGACGGGGAACTAATGAAAAACTGTTTTTT.

The sample holds one count of this clone. The chain joins TRBV30 to TRBJ1-6; D is ambiguous. The CDR3 spans 14 residues. The ends were cut back, 2 bases at V and 4 bases at J, with 9 bases in the middle. Looked up from germline, CDR1 is GTSNPN and CDR2 is SVGIG (reference sequence). The CDR3 nucleotides are TGTGCCTGGAGTCCTGGCCCATATAATTCACCCCTCCACTTT. It encodes CAWSPGPYNSPLHF.

The V call is TRBV7-9, the J call TRBJ1-4, with D tentatively TRBD1 (5 bases). Germline V CDR1 and CDR2: SEHNR, FQNEAQ (reference sequence). V was cut by 5 bases and J by 7 bases, with 14 bases left in between. CDR3 length equals 14 residues. This CDR3 reads CASSRDGGGEKLFF. Written as DNA, the CDR3 is TGTGCCAGCAGCAGGGACGGTGGAGGTGAAAAACTGTTTTTT.

This chain connects TRBV19 to TRBJ2-1; 9 bases are shared with TRBD1. J was trimmed by 3 bases and V by 3 bases; bases with no gene match: 6. Germline loops: CDR1 LNHDA, CDR2 SQIVND (reference sequence). This CDR3 is 16 amino acids long. The CDR3 nucleotides are TGTGCCAGTAGTATCTCAACAGGGGGCGGCTACAATGAGCAGTTCTTC. Translation: CASSISTGGGYNEQFF.

The genes are TRBV5-1 and TRBJ1-6; a possible D gene is TRBD1 (5 bases). CDR3 length: 19 amino acids. V lost 0 bases and J 0 bases, leaving 16 bases between the germline ends. Germline lookup yields CDR1 SGHRS and CDR2 YFSETQ. The CDR3 nucleotides read TGCGCCAGCAGCTTGGGGCCTTTAAGGGGCTGCTCCTATAATTCACCCCTCCACTTT. Protein sequence: CASSLGPLRGCSYNSPLHF.